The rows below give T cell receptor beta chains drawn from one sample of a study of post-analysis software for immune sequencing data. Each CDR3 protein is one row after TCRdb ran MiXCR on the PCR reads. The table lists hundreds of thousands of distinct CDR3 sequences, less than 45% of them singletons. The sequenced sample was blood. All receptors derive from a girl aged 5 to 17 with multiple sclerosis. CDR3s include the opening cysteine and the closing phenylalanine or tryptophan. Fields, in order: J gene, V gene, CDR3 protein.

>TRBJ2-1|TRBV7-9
CASSSPRDSPSNEQFF
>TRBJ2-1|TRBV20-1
CSATDVSTGAYNEQFF
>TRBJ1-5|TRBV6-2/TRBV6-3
CASSSDSTVSQHF
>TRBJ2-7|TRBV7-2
CASSLEEGRDYEQYF
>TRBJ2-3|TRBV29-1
CSFRGLVTDTQYF
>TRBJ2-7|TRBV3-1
CASSLPGSSLGEQYF
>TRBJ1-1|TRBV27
CASSLSSTAPEAFF
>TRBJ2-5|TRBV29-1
CSVDQKSFQETQYF
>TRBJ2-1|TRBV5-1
CASSLIADTYNEQFF
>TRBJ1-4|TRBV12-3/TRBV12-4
CASSFQGSVEKLFF
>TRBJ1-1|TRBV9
CASSPNGYTEAFF
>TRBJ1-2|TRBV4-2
CASSQDLSTANYGYTF
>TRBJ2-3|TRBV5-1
CASSSGTATDTQYF
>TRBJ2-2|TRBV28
CASSFPPGLATNTGELFF
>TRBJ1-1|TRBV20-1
CSARSPLNNEAFF
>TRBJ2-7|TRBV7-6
CASSLGPGRAIEQYF
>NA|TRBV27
CASSPTPSGRAHEQYF
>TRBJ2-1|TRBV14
CASSQDLRQFF
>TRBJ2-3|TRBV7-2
CASSSGLAGEGDTQYF
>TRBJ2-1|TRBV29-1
CSVARREGYDEQFF
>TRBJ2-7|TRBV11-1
CASSLDLARSYEQYF
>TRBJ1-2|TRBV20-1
CSAQSEPLTSGYTF
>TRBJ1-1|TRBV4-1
CASRTQGGNTEAFF
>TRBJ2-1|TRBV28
CASSFWTSGRTVEDNEQFF
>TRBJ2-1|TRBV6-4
CASRVQGGPYNEQFF
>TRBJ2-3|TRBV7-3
CASSLGLAGITAADTQYF
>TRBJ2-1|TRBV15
CATSRGGPSNEQFF
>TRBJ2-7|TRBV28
CASSYPGQGPYEQYF
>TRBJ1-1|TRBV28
CASTSSSWTGAFF
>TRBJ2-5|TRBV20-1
CSARVGSGRETQYF
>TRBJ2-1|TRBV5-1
CASSFAEIEWNEQFF
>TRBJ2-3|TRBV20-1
CSARLLRDTQYF
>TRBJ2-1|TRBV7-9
CVSSFLAGGRSYNEQFF
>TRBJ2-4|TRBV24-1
CATSDLASGRAGSKNIQYF
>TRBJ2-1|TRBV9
CASSVGASGNNEQFF
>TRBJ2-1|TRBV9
CASSAFLRDRGNEQFF
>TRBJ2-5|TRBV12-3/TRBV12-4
CASSLARTLGTQYF
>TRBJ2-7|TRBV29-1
CSVNSGSYEQYF
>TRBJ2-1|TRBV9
CASSVGAMNEQFF
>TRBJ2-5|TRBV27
CASSYLAGGRETQYF
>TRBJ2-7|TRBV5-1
CASSPRTSGLYEQYF
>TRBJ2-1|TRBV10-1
CASGETSGRQNEQFF
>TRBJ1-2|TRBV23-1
CASSQSLRRDSEDGYGYTF
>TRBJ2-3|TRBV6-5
CASSYSSKSDTQYF
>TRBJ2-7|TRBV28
CASSLALLAGDEQYF
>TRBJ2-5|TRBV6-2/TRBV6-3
CASRVIDRETQYF
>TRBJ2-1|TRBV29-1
CSADRGLAGWDRFF
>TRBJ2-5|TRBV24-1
CATGSGEETQYF
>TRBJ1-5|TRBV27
CASSPTPTRGQLQHF
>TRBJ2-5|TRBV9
CASSIGTLAQETQYF
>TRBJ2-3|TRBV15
CATTGGRTDTQYF
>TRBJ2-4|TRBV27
CASSPNIAKNIQYF
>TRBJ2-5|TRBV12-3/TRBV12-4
CASGLVGETQYF